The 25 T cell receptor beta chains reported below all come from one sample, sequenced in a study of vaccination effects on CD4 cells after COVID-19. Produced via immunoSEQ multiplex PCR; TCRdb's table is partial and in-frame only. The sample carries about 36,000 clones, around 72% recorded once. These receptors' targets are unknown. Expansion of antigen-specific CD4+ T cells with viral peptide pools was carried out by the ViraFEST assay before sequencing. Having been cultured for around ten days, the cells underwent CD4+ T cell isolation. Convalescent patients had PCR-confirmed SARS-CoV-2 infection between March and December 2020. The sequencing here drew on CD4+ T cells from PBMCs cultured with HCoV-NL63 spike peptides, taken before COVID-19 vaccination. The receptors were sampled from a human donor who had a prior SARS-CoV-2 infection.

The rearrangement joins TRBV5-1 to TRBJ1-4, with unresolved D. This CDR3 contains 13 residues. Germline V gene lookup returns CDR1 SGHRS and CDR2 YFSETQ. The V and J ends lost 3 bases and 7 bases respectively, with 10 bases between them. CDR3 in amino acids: CASSWTTGEKLFF. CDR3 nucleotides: TGCGCCAGCAGCTGGACGACCGGTGAAAAACTGTTTTTT.

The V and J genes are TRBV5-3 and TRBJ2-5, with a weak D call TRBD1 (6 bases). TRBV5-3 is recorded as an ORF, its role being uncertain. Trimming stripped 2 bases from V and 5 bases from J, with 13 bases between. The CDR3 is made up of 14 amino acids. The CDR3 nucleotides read TGTGCCAGAAGCTTCAGGGGAAGGGTTGAGACCCAGTACTTC. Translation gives CARSFRGRVETQYF.

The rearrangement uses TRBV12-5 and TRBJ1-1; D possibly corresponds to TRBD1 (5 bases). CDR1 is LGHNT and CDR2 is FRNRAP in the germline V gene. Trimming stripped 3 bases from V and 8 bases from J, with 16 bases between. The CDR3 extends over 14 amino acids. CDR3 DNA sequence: TGTGCTAGTGGTTTACCGGGGCAGGTTGACGAAGCTTTCTTT. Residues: CASGLPGQVDEAFF.

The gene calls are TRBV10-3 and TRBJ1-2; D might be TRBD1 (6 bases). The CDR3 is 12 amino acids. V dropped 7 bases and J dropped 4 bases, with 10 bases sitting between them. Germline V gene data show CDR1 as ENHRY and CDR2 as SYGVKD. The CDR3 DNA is TGTGCCATCAACAGGGCCGGCTATGGCTACACCTTC. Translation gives CAINRAGYGYTF.

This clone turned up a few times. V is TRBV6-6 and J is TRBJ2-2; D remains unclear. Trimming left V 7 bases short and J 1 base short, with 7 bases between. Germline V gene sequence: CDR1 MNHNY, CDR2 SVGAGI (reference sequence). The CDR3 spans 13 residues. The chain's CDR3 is CASNLLNTGELFF. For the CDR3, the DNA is TGTGCCAGCAACCTCCTGAACACCGGGGAGCTGTTTTTT.

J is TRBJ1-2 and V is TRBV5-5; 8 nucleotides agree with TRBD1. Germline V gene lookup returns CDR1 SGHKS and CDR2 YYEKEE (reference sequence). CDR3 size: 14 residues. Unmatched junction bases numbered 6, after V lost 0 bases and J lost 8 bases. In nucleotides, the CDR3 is TGTGCCAGCAGCTTGGTTGTGACAGGGGTCGGCTACACCTTC. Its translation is CASSLVVTGVGYTF.

Here the CDR3 reads CASSQDLAGSTDTQYF. DNA of the CDR3: TGCGCCAGCAGCCAAGATTTGGCGGGAAGCACAGATACGCAGTATTTT. The V and J genes are TRBV4-3 and TRBJ2-3, with TRBD2 as a possible D gene (6 bases). Trimming took 0 bases from V and 0 from J, leaving 10 bases between them. The germline gives CDR1 LGHNA, CDR2 YSLEER. The CDR3 is 16 residues long.

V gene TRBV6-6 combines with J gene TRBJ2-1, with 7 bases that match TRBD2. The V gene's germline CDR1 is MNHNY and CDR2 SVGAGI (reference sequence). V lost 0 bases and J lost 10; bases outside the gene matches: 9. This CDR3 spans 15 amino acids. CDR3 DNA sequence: TGTGCCAGCAGTTACTCGAGGAGGGGACTATACGAGCAGTTCTTC. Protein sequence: CASSYSRRGLYEQFF.

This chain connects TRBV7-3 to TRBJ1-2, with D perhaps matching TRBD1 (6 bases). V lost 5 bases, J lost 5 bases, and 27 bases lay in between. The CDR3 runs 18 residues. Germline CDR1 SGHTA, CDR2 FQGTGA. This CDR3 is CASSPHSGGLITSYGYTF. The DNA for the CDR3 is TGTGCCAGCAGCCCCCATTCGGGGGGGCTCATTACAAGTTATGGCTACACCTTC.

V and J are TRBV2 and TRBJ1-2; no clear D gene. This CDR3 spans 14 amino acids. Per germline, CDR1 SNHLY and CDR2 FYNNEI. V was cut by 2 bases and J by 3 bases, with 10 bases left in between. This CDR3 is CASSELTSYYGYTF. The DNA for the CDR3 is TGTGCCAGCAGTGAATTAACGTCGTACTATGGCTACACCTTC.

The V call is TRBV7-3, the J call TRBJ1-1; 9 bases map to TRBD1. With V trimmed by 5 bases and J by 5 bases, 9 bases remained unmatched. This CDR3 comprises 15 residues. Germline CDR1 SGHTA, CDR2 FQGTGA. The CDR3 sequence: CASSRYGGQGTEAFF. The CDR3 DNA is TGTGCCAGCAGCCGTTATGGCGGACAGGGGACTGAAGCTTTCTTT.

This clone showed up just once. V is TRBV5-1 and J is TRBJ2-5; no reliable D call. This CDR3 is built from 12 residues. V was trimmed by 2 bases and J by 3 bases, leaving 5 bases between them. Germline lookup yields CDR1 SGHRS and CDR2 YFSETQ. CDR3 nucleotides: TGCGCCAGCAGCTTAGAGGAAGAGACCCAGTACTTC. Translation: CASSLEEETQYF.

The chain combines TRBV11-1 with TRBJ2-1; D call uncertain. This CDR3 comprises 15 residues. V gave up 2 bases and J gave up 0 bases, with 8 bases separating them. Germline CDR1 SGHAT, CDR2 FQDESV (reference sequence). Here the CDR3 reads CASSLLGTSYNEQFF. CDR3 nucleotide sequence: TGTGCCAGCAGCTTATTAGGAACCTCCTACAATGAGCAGTTCTTC. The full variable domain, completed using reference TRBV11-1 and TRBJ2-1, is EAEVAQSPRYKITEKSQAVAFWCDPISGHATLYWYRQILGQGPELLVQFQDESVVDDSQLPKDRFSAERLKGVDSTLKIQPAELGDSAMYLCASSLLGTSYNEQFFGPGTRLTVL.

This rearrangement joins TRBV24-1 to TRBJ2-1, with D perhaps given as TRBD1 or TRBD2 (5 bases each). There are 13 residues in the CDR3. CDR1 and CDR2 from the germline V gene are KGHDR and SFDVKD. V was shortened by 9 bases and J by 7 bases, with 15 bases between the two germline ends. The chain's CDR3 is CATERGGLNEQFF. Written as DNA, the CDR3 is TGTGCCACCGAGAGGGGTGGGTTGAATGAGCAGTTCTTC.

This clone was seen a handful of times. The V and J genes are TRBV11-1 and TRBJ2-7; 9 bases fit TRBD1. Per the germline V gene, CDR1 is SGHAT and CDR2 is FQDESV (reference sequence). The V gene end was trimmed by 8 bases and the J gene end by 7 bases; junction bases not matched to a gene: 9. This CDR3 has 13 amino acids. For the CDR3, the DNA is TGTGCCAGCGGACAGGGGTTAATCCGGGAGCAGTACTTC. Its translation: CASGQGLIREQYF.

This CDR3 is CASSLRSGGGEQYF. For the CDR3, the DNA is TGCGCCAGCAGCTTGCGGTCAGGGGGTGGCGAGCAGTACTTC. The chain combines TRBV5-1 with TRBJ2-7, with 7 bases identical to TRBD1. From germline, CDR1 is SGHRS and CDR2 YFSETQ. CDR3 length equals 14 residues. V lost 1 base to trimming and J lost 6 bases; unmatched junction nucleotides: 7.

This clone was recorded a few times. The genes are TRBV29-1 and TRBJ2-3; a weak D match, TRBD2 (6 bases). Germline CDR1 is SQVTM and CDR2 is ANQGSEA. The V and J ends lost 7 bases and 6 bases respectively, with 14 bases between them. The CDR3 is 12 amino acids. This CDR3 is CSARTTSDTQYF. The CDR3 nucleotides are TGCAGCGCCCGGACTACCTCCGATACGCAGTATTTT.

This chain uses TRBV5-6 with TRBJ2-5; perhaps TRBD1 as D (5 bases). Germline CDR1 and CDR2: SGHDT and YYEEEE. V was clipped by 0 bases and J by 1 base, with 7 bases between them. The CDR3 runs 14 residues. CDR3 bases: TGTGCCAGCAGCTTGGGACAGCTCCAAGAGACCCAGTACTTC. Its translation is CASSLGQLQETQYF.

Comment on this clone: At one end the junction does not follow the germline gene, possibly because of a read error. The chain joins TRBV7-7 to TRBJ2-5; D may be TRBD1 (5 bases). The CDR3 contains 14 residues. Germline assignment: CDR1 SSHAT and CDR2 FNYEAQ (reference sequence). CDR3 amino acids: CASSSTVYEETQYF. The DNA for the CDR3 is TGTGCTAGCAGCTCGACAGTATACGAAGAGACCCAGTACTTC.

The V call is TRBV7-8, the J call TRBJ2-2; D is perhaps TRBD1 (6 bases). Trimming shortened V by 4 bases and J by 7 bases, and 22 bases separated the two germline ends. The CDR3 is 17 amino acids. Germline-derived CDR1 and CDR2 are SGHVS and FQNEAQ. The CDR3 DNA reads TGTGCCAGCAGCTCTCCCCGGGACACCCAACCCTTCGGGGAGCTGTTTTTT. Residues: CASSSPRDTQPFGELFF.

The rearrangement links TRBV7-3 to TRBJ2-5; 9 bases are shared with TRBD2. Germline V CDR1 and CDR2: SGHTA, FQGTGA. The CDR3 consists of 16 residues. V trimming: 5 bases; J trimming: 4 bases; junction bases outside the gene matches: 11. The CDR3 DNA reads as TGTGCCAGCAGCCAAACCGGGACTAGCATAGGAGAGACCCAGTACTTC. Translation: CASSQTGTSIGETQYF.

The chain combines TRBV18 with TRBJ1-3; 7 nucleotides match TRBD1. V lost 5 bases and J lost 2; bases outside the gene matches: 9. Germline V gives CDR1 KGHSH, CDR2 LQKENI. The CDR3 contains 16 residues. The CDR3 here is CASSTNPGGAGNTIYF. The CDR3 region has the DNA TGTGCCAGCTCAACTAACCCAGGGGGTGCTGGAAACACCATATATTTT.

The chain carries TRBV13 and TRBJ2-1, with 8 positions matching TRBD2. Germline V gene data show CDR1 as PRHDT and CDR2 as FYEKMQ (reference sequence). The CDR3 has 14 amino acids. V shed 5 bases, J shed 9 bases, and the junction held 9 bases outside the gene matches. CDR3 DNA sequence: TGTGCCAGCAGCGGGACGGGAGGGCAAGGTGAGCAGTTCTTC. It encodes CASSGTGGQGEQFF.

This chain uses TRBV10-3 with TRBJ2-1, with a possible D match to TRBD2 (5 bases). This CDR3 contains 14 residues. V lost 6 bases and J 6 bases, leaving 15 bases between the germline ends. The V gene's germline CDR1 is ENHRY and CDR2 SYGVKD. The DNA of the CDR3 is TGTGCCATCAGCCGACAAGTCGGAGGCAATGAGCAGTTCTTC. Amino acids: CAISRQVGGNEQFF.

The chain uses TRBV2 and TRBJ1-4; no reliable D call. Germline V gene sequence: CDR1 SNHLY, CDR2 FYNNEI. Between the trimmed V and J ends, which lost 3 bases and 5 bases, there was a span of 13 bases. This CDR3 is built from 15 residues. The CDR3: CASSDPRRRNEKLFF. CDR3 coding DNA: TGTGCCAGCAGTGACCCCCGCCGGCGGAATGAAAAACTGTTTTTT.